The entry below describes one T cell receptor (beta chain). Each patient experienced a relapse that followed autologous stem cell transplantation, and brentuximab vedotin exposure varied. Germline loops: CDR1 MNHNS, CDR2 SASEGT. Between the trimmed V and J ends, which lost 3 bases and 2 bases, there was a span of 11 bases. The CDR3 length is 15 residues. These data come from a study of PD-1 blockade in classical Hodgkin lymphoma. Clones were read by immunoSEQ multiplex PCR, and TCRdb kept only the in-frame ones, dropping some. The sample records fewer than 50,000 clones, approximately 86% being singletons.

The gene calls are TRBV6-1 and TRBJ2-1; TRBD2 might be the D (5 bases). The TCR sequence derives from a human donor with classical Hodgkin lymphoma. The material sequenced was peripheral blood mononuclear cells (PBMCs), taken before the second cycle of nivolumab. CDR3 nucleotide sequence: TGTGCCAGCAGTGAGGCCTGGAGGACCTACAATGAGCAGTTCTTC. Amino acids: CASSEAWRTYNEQFF.